This T cell receptor beta chain was obtained from a study of blood T cells in healthy people across ages. Overall study results and limits: Older age went with lower TCR beta diversity per million T cells, in a roughly linear way. Comparison with aged donors showed that long-lived donors had more naive CD4+ cells and higher diversity.

With a J-beta primer mix and a sample-barcoded 5' primer, a second PCR ran about 7 to 11 cycles. The authors tagged each cDNA molecule using a template-switch adaptor with 12 random nucleotides. MiXCR, applied by TCRdb to the 5' RACE reads, yields one record per CDR3 protein. The profile shows some 760,000 distinct CDR3 sequences, approximately 25% of them singletons. Of note for this clonotype: What it binds is not known.

Germline CDR1 SQVTM, CDR2 ANQGSEA. V lost 4 bases, J lost 2 bases, and 8 bases lay in between. The CDR3 is 12 amino acids. This sample was shared with a second study, whose subject was T cells of mothers and their children. As that study records: Per mother, over 9.5 million TCR beta CDR3 reads were obtained; per child, about 3 million.

This chain uses TRBV29-1 with TRBJ2-5, with D uncertain. This clonotype originated in a boy younger than 18 in good health. The sequencing sample was made of blood. The CDR3 is CSVGHEQETQYF. CDR3 DNA sequence: TGCAGCGTTGGCCATGAACAAGAGACCCAGTACTTC. Full variable domain (outside the CDR3, taken from reference TRBV29-1 and TRBJ2-5): SAVISQKPSRDICQRGTSLTIQCQVDSQVTMMFWYRQQPGQSLTLIATANQGSEATYESGFVIDKFPISRPNLTFSTLTVSNMSPEDSSIYLCSVGHEQETQYFGPGTRLLVL.